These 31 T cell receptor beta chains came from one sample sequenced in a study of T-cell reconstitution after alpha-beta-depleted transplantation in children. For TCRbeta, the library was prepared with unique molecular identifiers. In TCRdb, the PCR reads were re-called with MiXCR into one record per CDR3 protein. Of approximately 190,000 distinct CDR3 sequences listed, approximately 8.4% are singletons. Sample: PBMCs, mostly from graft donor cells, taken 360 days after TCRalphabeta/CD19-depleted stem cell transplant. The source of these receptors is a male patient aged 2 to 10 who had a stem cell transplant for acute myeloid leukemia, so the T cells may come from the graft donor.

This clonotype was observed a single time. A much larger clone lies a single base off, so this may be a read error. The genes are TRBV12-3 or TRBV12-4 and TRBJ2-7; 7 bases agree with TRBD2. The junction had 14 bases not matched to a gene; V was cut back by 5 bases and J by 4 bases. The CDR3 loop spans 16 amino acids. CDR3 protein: CASSHGWREQTYEQYF. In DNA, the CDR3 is TGTGCCAGCAGTCATGGGTGGCGGGAGCAAACATACGAGCAGTACTTC.

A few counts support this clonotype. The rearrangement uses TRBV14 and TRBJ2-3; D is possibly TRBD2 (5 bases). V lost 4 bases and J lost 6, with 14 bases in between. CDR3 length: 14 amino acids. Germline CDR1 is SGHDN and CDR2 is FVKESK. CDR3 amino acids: CASSPRWRGDTQYF. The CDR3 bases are TGTGCCAGCAGCCCCCGGTGGAGAGGGGATACGCAGTATTTT.

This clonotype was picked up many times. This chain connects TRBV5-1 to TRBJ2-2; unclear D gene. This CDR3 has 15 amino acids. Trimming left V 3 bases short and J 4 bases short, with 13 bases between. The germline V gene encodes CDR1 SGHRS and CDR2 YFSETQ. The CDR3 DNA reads TGCGCCAGCAGCTATTTGACCCAGTCCACCGGGGAGCTGTTTTTT. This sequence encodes CASSYLTQSTGELFF.

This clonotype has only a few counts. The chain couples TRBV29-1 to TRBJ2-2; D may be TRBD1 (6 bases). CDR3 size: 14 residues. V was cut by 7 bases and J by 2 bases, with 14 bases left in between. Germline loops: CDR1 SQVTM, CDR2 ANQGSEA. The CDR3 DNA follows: TGCAGCGCCAGAGGGACAACTAACACCGGGGAGCTGTTTTTT. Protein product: CSARGTTNTGELFF.

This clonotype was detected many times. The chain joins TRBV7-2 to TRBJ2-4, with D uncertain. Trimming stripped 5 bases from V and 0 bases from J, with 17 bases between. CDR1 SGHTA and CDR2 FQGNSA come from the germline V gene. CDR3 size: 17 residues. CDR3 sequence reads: CASSPRRDSVAKNIQYF. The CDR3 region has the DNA TGTGCCAGCAGCCCACGACGCGACTCAGTAGCCAAAAACATTCAGTACTTC.

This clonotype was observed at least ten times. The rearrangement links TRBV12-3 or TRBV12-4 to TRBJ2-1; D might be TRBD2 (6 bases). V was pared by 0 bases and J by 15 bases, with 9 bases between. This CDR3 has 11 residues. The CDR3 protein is CASSLAGRGFF. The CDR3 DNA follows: TGTGCCAGCAGTTTAGCGGGGCGGGGGTTCTTC.

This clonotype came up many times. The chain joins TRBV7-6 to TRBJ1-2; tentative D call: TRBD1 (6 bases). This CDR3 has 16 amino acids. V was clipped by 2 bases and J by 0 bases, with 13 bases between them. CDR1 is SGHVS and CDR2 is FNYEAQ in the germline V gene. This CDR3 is CASSLLGGLANYGYTF. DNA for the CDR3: TGTGCCAGCAGCTTATTGGGGGGCCTAGCTAACTATGGCTACACCTTC.

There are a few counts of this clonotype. The CDR3, as DNA: TGCGCCAGCAGCCAAGGCCCGGGGGTGATAACAGATACGCAGTATTTT. Amino acids: CASSQGPGVITDTQYF. The chain employs TRBV4-3 and TRBJ2-3, with D possibly matching TRBD2 (6 bases). Trimming shortened V by 1 base and J by 3 bases, and 14 bases separated the two germline ends. Germline CDR1 and CDR2: LGHNA and YSLEER. CDR3 length: 16 residues.

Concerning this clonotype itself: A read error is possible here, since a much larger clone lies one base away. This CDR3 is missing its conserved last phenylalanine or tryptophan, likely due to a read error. The CDR3 here is CASSPWTGNADTQYL. The CDR3, as DNA: TGTGCCAGCAGTCCATGGACAGGGAACGCAGATACGCAGTATTTG. The chain employs TRBV12-3 or TRBV12-4 and TRBJ2-3, with TRBD1 matching over 8 bases. J lost 4 bases, V lost 5 bases, and 8 bases had no gene match. The CDR3 sequence is 15 residues long.

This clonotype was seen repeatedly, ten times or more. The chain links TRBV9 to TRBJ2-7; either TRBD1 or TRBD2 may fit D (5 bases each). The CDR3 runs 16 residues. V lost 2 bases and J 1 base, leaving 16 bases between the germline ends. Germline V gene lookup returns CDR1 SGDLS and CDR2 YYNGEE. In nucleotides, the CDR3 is TGTGCCAGCAGCGTGACCGGGACCGAGGTTTCCTACGAGCAGTACTTC. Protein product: CASSVTGTEVSYEQYF.

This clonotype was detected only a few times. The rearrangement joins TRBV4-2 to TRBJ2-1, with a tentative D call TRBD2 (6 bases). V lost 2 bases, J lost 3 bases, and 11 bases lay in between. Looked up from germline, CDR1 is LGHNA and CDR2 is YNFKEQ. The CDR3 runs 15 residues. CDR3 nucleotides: TGTGCCAGCAGCCAATTGGCTAGCGACTACAATGAGCAGTTCTTC. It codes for CASSQLASDYNEQFF.

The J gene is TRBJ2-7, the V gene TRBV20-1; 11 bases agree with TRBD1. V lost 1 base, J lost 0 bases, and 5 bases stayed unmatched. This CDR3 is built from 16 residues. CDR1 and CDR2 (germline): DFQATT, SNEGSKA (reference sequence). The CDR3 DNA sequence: TGCAGTGCTAGAGCTTGGGGGACAGGGGGCTCCTACGAGCAGTACGTC. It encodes CSARAWGTGGSYEQYV.

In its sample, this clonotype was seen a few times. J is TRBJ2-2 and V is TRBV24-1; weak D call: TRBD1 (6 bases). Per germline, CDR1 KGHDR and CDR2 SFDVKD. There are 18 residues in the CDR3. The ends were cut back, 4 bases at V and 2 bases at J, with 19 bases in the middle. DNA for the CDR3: TGTGCCACCAGTGAGCTCTACGGCACAGGGTCCAACACCGGGGAGCTGTTTTTT. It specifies CATSELYGTGSNTGELFF.

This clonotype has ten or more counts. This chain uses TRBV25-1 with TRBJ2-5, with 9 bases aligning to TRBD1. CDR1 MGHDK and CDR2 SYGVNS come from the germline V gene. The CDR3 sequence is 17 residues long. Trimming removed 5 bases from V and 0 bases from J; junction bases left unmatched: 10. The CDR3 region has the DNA TGTGCCAGCAGTCAGCACCCGGGACAGGGAGACCAAGAGACCCAGTACTTC. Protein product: CASSQHPGQGDQETQYF.

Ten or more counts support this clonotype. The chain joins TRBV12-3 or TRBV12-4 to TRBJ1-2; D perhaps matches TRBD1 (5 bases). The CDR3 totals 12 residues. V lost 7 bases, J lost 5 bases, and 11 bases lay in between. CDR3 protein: CASTPGGYGYTF. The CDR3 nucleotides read TGTGCCAGCACTCCCGGGGGGTATGGCTACACCTTC.

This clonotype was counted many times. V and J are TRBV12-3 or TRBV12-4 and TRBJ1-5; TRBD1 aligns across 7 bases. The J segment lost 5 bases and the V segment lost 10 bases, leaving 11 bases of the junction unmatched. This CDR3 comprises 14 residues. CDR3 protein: CAMQDRCYYQPQHF. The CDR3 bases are TGTGCCATGCAGGACAGGTGTTACTATCAGCCCCAGCATTTT.

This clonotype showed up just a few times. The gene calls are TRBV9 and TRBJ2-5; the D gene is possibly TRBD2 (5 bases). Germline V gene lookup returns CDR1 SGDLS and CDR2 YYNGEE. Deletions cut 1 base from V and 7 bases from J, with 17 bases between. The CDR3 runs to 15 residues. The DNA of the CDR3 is TGTGCCAGCAGCGTAATGGGGAGTGGGGAGAGGACCCAGTACTTC. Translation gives CASSVMGSGERTQYF.

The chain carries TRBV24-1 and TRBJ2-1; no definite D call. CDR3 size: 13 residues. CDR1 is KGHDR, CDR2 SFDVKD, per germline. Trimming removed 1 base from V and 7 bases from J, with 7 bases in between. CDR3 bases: TGTGCCACCAGTGATTTTTGGGCAAATGAGCAGTTCTTC. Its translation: CATSDFWANEQFF.

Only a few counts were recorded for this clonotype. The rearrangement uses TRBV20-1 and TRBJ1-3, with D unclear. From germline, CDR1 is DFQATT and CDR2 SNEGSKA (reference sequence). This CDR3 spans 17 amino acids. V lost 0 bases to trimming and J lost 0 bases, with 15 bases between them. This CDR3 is CSARDGDWRVSGNTIYF. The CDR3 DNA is TGCAGTGCTAGAGATGGTGATTGGCGAGTCTCTGGAAACACCATATATTTT.

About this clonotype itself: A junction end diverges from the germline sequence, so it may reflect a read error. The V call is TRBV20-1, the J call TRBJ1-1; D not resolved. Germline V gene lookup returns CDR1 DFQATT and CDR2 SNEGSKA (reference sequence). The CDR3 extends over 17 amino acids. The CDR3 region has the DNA TGCTGTGCTAGAGATGTAGGCGGCAGCCGGGTGAACACTGAAGCTTTCTTT. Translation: CCARDVGGSRVNTEAFF.

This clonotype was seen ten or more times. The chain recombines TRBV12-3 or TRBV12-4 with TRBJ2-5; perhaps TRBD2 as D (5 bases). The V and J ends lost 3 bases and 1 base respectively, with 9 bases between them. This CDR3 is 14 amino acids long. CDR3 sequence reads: CASSFSASQETQYF. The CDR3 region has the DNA TGTGCCAGCAGTTTTAGCGCCAGCCAAGAGACCCAGTACTTC.

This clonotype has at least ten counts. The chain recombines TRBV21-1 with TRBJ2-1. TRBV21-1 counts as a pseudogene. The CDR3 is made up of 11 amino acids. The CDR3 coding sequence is TGTGCCAGCATCCTGGGGAATGAGCAGTTCTTC. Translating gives CASILGNEQFF.

CDR3 loop: CASSQVRGGEETQYF. DNA for the CDR3: TGCGCCAGCAGCCAAGTTAGGGGAGGCGAGGAGACCCAGTACTTC. The V and J genes are TRBV4-1 and TRBJ2-5, with a possible D match to TRBD2 (6 bases). This CDR3 has 15 amino acids. The germline V gene encodes CDR1 MGHRA and CDR2 YSYEKL. V lost 1 base and J 5 bases, leaving 14 bases between the germline ends.

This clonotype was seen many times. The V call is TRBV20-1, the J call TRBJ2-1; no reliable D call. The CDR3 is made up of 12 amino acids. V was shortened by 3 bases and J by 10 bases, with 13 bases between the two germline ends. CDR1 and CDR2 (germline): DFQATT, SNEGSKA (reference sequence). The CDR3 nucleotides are TGCAGTGCTAGCACTGAGACAAGGGAGCAGTTCTTC. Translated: CSASTETREQFF.

CDR3 coding DNA: TGCGCCAGCAGCGTGGATAGCAATCAGCCCCAGCATTTT. Amino acids: CASSVDSNQPQHF. V is TRBV5-1 and J is TRBJ1-5, with D uncertain. V shed 4 bases and J shed 0 bases, with 5 bases lying between them. The germline V gene has CDR1 SGHRS and CDR2 YFSETQ. The length of the CDR3 is 13 residues.

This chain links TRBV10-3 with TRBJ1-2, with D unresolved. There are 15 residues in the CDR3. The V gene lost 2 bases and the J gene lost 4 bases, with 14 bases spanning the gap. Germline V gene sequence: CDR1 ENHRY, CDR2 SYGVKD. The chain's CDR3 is CAISEAMSVGYGYTF. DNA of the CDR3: TGTGCCATCAGTGAGGCCATGTCGGTAGGCTATGGCTACACCTTC.

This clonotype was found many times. CDR3 in amino acids: CASSLRDRGGGNTIYF. The CDR3 bases are TGCGCCAGCAGCTTGAGGGACAGGGGCGGAGGAAACACCATATATTTT. This chain joins TRBV5-1 and TRBJ1-3; 10 positions agree with TRBD1. Unmatched junction bases numbered 5, after V lost 1 base and J lost 4 bases. The CDR3 length is 16 residues. Looked up from germline, CDR1 is SGHRS and CDR2 is YFSETQ.

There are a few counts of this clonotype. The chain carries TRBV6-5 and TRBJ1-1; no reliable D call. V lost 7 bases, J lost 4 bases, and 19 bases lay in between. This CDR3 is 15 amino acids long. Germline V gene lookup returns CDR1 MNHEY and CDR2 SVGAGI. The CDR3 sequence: CASTAKPTGPTEAFF. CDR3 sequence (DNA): TGTGCCAGCACAGCAAAACCTACCGGGCCCACTGAAGCTTTCTTT.

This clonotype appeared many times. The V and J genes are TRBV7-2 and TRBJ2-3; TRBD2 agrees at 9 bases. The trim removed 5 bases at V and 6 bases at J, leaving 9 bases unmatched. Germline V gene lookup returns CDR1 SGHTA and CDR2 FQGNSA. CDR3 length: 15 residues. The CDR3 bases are TGTGCCAGCAGCCCCCAGCGGGGGGCAGTTGATACGCAGTATTTT. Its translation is CASSPQRGAVDTQYF.

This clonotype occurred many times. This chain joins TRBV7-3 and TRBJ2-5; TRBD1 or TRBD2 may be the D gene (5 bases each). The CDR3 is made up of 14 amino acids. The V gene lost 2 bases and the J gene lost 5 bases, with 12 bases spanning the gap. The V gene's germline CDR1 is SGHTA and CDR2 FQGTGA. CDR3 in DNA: TGTGCCAGCAGCTTATGGGGGATGTCGGAGACCCAGTACTTC. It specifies CASSLWGMSETQYF.

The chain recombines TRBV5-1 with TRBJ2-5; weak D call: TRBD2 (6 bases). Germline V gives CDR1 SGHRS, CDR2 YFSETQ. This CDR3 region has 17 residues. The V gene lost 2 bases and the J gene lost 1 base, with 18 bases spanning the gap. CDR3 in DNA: TGCGCCAGCAGCTTTCAACCCCTAGGGCGGGGCCAAGAGACCCAGTACTTC. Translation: CASSFQPLGRGQETQYF.